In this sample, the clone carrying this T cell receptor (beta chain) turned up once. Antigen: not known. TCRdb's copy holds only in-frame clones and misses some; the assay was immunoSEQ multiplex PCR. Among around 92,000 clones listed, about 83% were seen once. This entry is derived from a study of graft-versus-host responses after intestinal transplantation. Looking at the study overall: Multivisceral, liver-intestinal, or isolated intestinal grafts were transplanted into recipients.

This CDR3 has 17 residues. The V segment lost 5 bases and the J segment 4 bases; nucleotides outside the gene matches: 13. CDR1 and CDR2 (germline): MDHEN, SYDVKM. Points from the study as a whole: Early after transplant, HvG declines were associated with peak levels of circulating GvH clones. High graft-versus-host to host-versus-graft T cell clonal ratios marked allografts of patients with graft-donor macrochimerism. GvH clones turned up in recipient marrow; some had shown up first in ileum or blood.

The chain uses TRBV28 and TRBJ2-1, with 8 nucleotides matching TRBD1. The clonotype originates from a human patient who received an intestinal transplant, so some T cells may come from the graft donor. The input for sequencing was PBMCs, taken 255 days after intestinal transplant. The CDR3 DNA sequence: TGTGCCAGCAGTCCAGGGGGGCGGACAGGGCCTTACAATGAGCAGTTCTTC. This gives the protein CASSPGGRTGPYNEQFF.